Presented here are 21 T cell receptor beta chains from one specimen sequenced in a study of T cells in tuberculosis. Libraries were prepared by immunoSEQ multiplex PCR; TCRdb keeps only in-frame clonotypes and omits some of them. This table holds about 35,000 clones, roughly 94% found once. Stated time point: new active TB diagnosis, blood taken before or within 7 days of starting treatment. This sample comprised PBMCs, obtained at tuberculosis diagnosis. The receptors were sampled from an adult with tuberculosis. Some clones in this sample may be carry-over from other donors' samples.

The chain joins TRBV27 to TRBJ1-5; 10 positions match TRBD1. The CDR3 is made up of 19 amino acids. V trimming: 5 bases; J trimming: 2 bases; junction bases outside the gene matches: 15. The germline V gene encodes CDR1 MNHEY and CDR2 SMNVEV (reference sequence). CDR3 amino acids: CASSPARTGGVWGNQPQHF. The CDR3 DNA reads TGTGCCAGCAGTCCAGCAAGGACAGGGGGGGTATGGGGCAATCAGCCCCAGCATTTT.

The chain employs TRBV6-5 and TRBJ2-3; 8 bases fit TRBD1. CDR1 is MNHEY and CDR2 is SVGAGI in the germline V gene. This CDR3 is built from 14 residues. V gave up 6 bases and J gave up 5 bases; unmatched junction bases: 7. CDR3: CASSERTGKDTQYF. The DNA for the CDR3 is TGTGCCAGCAGCGAGAGGACAGGGAAAGATACGCAGTATTTT.

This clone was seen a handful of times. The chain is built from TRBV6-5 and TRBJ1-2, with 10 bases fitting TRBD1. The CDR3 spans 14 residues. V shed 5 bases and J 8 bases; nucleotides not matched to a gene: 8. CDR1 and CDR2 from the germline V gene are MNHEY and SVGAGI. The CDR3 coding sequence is TGTGCCAGCAGTACCCCCGGGACAGGGGACGGCTACACCTTC. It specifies CASSTPGTGDGYTF.

The CDR3 coding sequence is TGTGCCAGTATGGGAGGGAACCAGCCCCAGCATTTT. Translation: CASMGGNQPQHF. This chain links TRBV19 with TRBJ1-5; D remains ambiguous. The CDR3 is 12 residues long. Germline V gene lookup returns CDR1 LNHDA and CDR2 SQIVND (reference sequence). V lost 7 bases to trimming and J lost 7 bases, with 11 bases between them. Complete variable domain (other parts from reference TRBV19 and TRBJ1-5): DGGITQSPKYLFRKEGQNVTLSCEQNLNHDAMYWYRQDPGQGLRLIYYSQIVNDFQKGDIAEGYSVSREKKESFPLTVTSAQKNPTAFYLCASMGGNQPQHFGDGTRLSIL.

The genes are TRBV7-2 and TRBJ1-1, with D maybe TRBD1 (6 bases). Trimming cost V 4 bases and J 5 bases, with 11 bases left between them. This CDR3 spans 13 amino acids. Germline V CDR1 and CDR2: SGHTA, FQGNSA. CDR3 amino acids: CASSYKRGTEAFF. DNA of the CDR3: TGTGCCAGCAGCTACAAAAGGGGGACTGAAGCTTTCTTT.

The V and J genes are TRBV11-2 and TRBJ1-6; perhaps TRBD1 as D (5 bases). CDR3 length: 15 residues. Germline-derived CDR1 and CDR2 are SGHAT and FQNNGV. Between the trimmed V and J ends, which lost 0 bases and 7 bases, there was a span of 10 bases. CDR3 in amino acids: CASSLDAGPNSPLHF. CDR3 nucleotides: TGTGCCAGCAGCTTAGATGCAGGGCCAAATTCACCCCTCCACTTT.

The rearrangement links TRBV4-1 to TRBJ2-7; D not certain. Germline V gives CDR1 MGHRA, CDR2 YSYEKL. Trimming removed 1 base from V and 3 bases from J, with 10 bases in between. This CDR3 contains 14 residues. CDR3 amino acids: CASSQGEAGYEQYF. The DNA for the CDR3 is TGCGCCAGCAGCCAAGGCGAAGCAGGCTACGAGCAGTACTTC.

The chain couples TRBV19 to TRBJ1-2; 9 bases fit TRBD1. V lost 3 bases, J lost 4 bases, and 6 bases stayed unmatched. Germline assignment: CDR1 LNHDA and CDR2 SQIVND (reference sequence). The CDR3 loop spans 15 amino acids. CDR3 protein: CASSIRDRATYGYTF. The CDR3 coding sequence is TGTGCCAGTAGTATCCGGGACAGGGCTACCTATGGCTACACCTTC.

The CDR3 DNA is TGTGCCAGCAGTTACACGACACCGAACACTGAAGCTTTCTTT. Its protein is CASSYTTPNTEAFF. The chain employs TRBV6-5 and TRBJ1-1; no definite D call. Trimming stripped 2 bases from V and 1 base from J, with 8 bases between. This CDR3 spans 14 amino acids. CDR1 is MNHEY, CDR2 SVGAGI, per germline.

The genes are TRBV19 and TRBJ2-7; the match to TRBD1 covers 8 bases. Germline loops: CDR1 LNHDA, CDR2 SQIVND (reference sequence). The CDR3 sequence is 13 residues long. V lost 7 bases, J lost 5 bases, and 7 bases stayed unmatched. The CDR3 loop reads CASMDRVFHEQYF. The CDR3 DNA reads TGTGCCAGTATGGACAGGGTATTCCACGAGCAGTACTTC.

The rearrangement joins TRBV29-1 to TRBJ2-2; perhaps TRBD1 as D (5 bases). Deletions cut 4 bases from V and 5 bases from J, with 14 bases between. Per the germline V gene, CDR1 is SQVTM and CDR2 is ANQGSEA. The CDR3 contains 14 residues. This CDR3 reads CSVAGQAPTGELFF. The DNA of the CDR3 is TGCAGCGTTGCTGGACAAGCGCCTACCGGGGAGCTGTTTTTT.

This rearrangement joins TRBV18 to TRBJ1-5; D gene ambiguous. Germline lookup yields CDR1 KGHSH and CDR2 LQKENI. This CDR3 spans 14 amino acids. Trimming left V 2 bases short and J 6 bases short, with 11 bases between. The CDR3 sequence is CASSPSGMGQPQHF. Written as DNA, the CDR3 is TGTGCCAGCTCACCATCGGGAATGGGTCAGCCCCAGCATTTT.

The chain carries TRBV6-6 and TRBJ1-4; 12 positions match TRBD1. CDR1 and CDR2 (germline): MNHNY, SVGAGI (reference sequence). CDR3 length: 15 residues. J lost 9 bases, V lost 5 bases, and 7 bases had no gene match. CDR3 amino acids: CASSPAGTGGQKLFF. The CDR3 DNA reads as TGTGCCAGCAGTCCAGCCGGGACAGGGGGCCAAAAACTGTTTTTT.

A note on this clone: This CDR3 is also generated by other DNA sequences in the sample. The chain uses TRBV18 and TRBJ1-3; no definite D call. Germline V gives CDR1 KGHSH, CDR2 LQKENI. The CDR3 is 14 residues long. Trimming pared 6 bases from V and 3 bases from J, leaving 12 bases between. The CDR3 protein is CASSPEGSGNTIYF. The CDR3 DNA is TGTGCCAGCTCCCCGGAGGGAAGTGGAAACACCATATATTTT.

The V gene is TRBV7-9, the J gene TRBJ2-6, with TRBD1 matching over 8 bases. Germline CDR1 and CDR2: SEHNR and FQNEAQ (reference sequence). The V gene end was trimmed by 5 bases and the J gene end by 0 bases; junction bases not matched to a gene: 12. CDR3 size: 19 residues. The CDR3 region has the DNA TGTGCCAGCAGCCGTTTAAGGGACAGGTATAGCTCTGGGGCCAACGTCCTGACTTTC. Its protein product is CASSRLRDRYSSGANVLTF.

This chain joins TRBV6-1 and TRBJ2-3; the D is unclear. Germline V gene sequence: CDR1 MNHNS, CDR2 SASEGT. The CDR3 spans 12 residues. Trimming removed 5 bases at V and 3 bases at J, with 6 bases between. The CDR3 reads CASSRTTDTQYF. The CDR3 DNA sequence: TGTGCCAGCAGTCGAACAACAGATACGCAGTATTTT.

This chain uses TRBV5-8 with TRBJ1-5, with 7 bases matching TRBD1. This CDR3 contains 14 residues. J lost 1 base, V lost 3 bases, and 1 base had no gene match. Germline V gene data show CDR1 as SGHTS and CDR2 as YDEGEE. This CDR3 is CASSYRGSNQPQHF. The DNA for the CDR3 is TGTGCCAGCAGCTACAGGGGAAGCAATCAGCCCCAGCATTTT. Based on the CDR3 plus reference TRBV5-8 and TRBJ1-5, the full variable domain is EAGVTQSPTHLIKTRGQQATLRCSPISGHTSVYWYQQALGLGLQFLLWYDEGEERNRGNFPPRFSGRQFPNYSSELNVNALELEDSALYLCASSYRGSNQPQHFGDGTRLSIL.

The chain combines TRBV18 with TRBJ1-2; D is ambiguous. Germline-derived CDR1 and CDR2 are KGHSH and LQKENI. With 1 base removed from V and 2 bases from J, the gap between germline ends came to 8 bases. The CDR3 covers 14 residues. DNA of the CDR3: TGTGCCAGCTCACCACAGCCCGTGAACTATGGCTACACCTTC. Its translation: CASSPQPVNYGYTF.

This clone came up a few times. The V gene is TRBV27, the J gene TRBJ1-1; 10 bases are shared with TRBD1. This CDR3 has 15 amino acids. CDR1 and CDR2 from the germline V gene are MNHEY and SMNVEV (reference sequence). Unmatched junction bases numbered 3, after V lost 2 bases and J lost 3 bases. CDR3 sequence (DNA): TGTGCCAGCAGTTTAGACAGGGGGCGACACACTGAAGCTTTCTTT. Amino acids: CASSLDRGRHTEAFF.

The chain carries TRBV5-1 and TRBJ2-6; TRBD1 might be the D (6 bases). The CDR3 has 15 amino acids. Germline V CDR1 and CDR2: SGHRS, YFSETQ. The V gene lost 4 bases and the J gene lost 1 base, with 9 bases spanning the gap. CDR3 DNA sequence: TGCGCCAGCAGCCCCACAGGGTCTGGGGCCAACGTCCTGACTTTC. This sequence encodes CASSPTGSGANVLTF.

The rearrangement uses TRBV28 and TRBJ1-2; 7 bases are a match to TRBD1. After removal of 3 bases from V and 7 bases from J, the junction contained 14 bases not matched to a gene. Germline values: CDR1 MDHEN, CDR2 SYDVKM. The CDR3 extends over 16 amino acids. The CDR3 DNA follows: TGTGCCAGCAGTTTTTGGGTCTGGAGGGGGCGGGGTGGCTACACCTTC. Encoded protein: CASSFWVWRGRGGYTF.